A single T cell receptor beta chain is shown here with its context. The data are from a study of blood T cell repertoires in COVID-19. Study-wide context: Both acute and convalescent COVID-19 samples were obtained from the United States, Italy and Spain.

J was trimmed by 7 bases and V by 1 base; bases with no gene match: 13. Germline values: CDR1 LGHNA, CDR2 YNFKEQ. The length of the CDR3 is 19 residues. Only in-frame clones appear in the TCRdb table, and some are missing; sequencing was by immunoSEQ multiplex PCR. The table shows about 260,000 clones, with roughly 90% occurring only once. The origin of this receptor is a man aged 60 to 75 who had recovered from COVID-19. The rearrangement uses TRBV4-2 and TRBJ2-1; 13 nucleotides line up with TRBD2. Sequencing used peripheral blood. The CDR3 protein is CASSQGRVVQLAGGNEQFF. The CDR3 DNA follows: TGTGCCAGCAGCCAAGGGAGAGTCGTCCAACTAGCGGGGGGGAATGAGCAGTTCTTC.